This TCR beta chain was obtained from a study of human T cells and chemical hapten exposure (TCRdb year 2021). In the study overall: For sensitization, 2% DPC in acetone was applied to a 2 cm by 2 cm area of upper inner arm skin. Patient blood was sampled pre-sensitization (week 0) and at 2, 6 and about 24 weeks after DPC sensitization. Some 29 alopecia patients provided blood for TCR sequencing at one to four time points (pre-sensitization, 2, 6 and 24 weeks). Patients additionally received weekly therapeutic DPC doses to the scalp throughout the roughly 26-week study period. Most of the patients in the cohort were female, and the cohort covered alopecia areata with under or over 50% scalp involvement, alopecia totalis and alopecia universalis. This study followed changes in the peripheral blood TCR repertoire in vivo during primary and secondary sensitization of alopecia patients to the hapten diphenylcyclopropenone (DPC). Libraries were pooled for sequencing, and variation in per-sample TCR yields was attributed mainly to small differences in library volumes within the pool. Patch testing was performed on the upper back with Finn chambers containing 0.01% DPC, and the patch tests were scored after 6 days according to International Contact Dermatitis Research Group standards. The investigation overall reported the following: Compared with pre-sensitization or healthy control sets, expanded TCRs formed significantly more large CDR3 similarity clusters, which is consistent with antigen-driven responses. Repeated subsampling changed both the strength of the expansion versus patch-test correlation and the threshold at which the correlation became significant. The number of PT1 expanded TCRs positively correlated with patch test score, significant at thresholds 8, 16 and 32 but not 4. Alopecia, a presumed autoimmune disease, was present in all patients, so the immune response of the patients might differ from that of healthy individuals. DPC sensitization did not change the number of TCRs with a frequency above 1 in 1000, and there was no evidence of changes in global repertoire structure.

This clonotype was recorded once. Its specific antigen is unknown. No qualities accompany the bases; no much larger clone lies one base away. One read represents weak support. The time point tag for this specimen amounts to: patch test 2, 6 weeks after DPC sensitization. In the paper's terms, the treatment or condition label means: therapeutic diphenylcyclopropenone sensitization with weekly scalp DPC. At every patch-test visit, the blood draw took place before the patch test was put on. Patients were considered eligible if aged 18 to 70, diagnosed with alopecia and deemed suitable for DPC therapy, and patients were excluded if pregnant. Total RNA was extracted from unfractionated whole blood collected in Tempus Blood RNA tubes. The protocol used for the library was RACE. TCRdb lists the instrument as NextSeq 500. During library preparation, unique molecular identifiers were attached to individual cDNA molecules so that TCRs could be counted quantitatively and reproducibly. For every blood RNA sample, sequencing covered both the TCR alpha and TCR beta chains. Regarding the original processing steps: Samples had a median of approximately 96,000 TCRs, with a range from about 23,224 to 750,000. The Decombinator software suite was used to annotate V, J and CDR3 in the TCR reads. To make PS versus PT1 abundance plots, every sample was subsampled to the same number of TCRs (28,000). TCRs were defined as expanded if absent before sensitization and observed at least eight times at the 2-week time point. TCRdb ran its own pipeline on the public reads, namely fastp trimming at Q25 and MiXCR clone calling, and kept in-frame beta chains. Rows with a matching CDR3 protein are joined into one entry that keeps the most common DNA and genes. The V and J calls and clone size are TCRdb's, not the authors'. This sample has about 100,000 distinct CDR3 sequences in its table, and 9.5% to 12% of those were observed once. The ten largest clones take up about 3% of the sample.

The CDR3 goes from the cysteine to the phenylalanine over 14 residues. Solely the CDR3 DNA is kept, with 42 bases framed from the first base. In the germline V gene (reference sequence), CDR1 corresponds to DFQATT and CDR2 to SNEGSKA. V lost 5 bases and J lost 0 bases; the stretch between them is 14 bases long. The TCR was taken from a woman aged 40 to 49 with alopecia areata. Some clones in this sample may be carry-over from other donors' samples. In this chain, TRBV20-1 is recombined with TRBJ2-7; the D gene is perhaps TRBD1 or TRBD2, as each covers 6 bases. The sequences come from whole blood, collected in connection with sensitization to the hapten diphenylcyclopropenone (DPC). The CDR3 sequence is CSARGGGLSYEQYF. The DNA is as follows: TGCAGTGCTCGAGGAGGGGGACTCTCCTACGAGCAGTACTTC.